This T cell receptor (beta chain) came from a study of control samples from healthy donors and cancer patients. Here immunoSEQ multiplex PCR was the method, and the copy in TCRdb shows in-frame clones only, minus some. The data hold 85,000 to 95,000 clones, with about 89% observed a single time. The CDR3 is 13 residues long. Germline V gene lookup returns CDR1 SNHLY and CDR2 FYNNEI. With 6 bases removed from V and 8 bases from J, the gap between germline ends came to 16 bases. The sequence was obtained from a woman in her 30s in good health. The chain links TRBV2 to TRBJ1-2; D might be TRBD1 (5 bases). The specimen sequenced was blood. CDR3: CASRKWGFKGYTF. As DNA, the CDR3 is TGTGCCAGCAGGAAATGGGGGTTTAAGGGCTACACCTTC.